This T cell receptor beta chain came from a study of PD-L1 blockade in urothelial cancer. Background on the study: Of approximately 30 patients, some 24 were males with bladder-origin urothelial cancer.

The time point denotes: peripheral blood 6 weeks after treatment start. Every patient provided from 1 to 8 samples, collected pretreatment and on-treatment. Broader study findings: Better survival was predicted when blood TCR clonality before treatment fell below the median.

On this clone itself: Its matching antigen is unknown.

Method: immunoSEQ multiplex PCR; TCRdb's copy keeps in-frame clones and lacks some. Among 100,000 to 150,000 clones, around 86% were seen once, and the ten largest hold around 2.4%. Trimming removed 10 bases from V and 1 base from J; junction bases left unmatched: 11. The germline V gene encodes CDR1 LNHDA and CDR2 SQIVND (reference sequence). The CDR3 loop spans 16 amino acids. The sequence was collected from a man in his fifties with urothelial cancer. The rearrangement joins TRBV19 to TRBJ1-5; 9 nucleotides line up with TRBD1. The sequencing used PBMCs, collected around atezolizumab (anti-PD-L1) treatment. The CDR3 protein is CATVGQGLRSNQPQHF. The CDR3 DNA is TGTGCCACCGTGGGACAGGGCCTTAGGAGCAATCAGCCCCAGCATTTT. Looking up the rest from reference TRBV19 and TRBJ1-5 gives the full variable domain: DGGITQSPKYLFRKEGQNVTLSCEQNLNHDAMYWYRQDPGQGLRLIYYSQIVNDFQKGDIAEGYSVSREKKESFPLTVTSAQKNPTAFYLCATVGQGLRSNQPQHFGDGTRLSIL.